Sequencing of this T cell receptor beta chain was carried out in a study of shared clonotypes between healthy human individuals. Notes on the study in general: Blood alone was sampled, and tissue repertoires likely differ.

Trimming removed 4 bases from V and 5 bases from J, with 11 bases in between. Germline CDR1 and CDR2: SEHNR and FQNEAQ (reference sequence). The CDR3 has 13 amino acids. Profiled with immunoSEQ multiplex PCR; TCRdb holds only in-frame clones, not every one. This sample has around 300,000 clones; roughly 84% occur once, and the top ten carry roughly 15%. A word on this clone: As yet, its antigen is unknown.

Material: memory CD8+ T cells sorted from blood. The subset: CD45RO+ cells pooled with CCR7-negative TemRA cells. The sequence was collected from a man between 18 and 29 years old in good health. V usage is TRBV7-9 and J usage is TRBJ1-1, with no clear D. This chain's CDR3 is CASSSPGETEAFF. CDR3 in DNA: TGTGCCAGCAGCTCCCCAGGTGAAACTGAAGCTTTCTTT.